This passage covers 28 T cell receptor beta chains from one sample sequenced in a study of human T cells and chemical hapten exposure. The time point denotes: patch test 1, 2 weeks after DPC sensitization. This sample's treatment: therapeutic diphenylcyclopropenone sensitization with weekly scalp DPC. MiXCR, run by TCRdb on the RACE reads, gives a single entry per CDR3 protein. The table records 150,000 to 200,000 distinct CDR3 sequences, about a fifth of them present only once. The sample consisted of whole blood, taken in connection with sensitization to the hapten diphenylcyclopropenone (DPC). All receptors come from a woman between 45 and 65 years old with alopecia areata. Some clones in this sample may be carry-over from other donors' samples.

The rearrangement uses TRBV24-1 and TRBJ1-2; D is uncertain. This CDR3 contains 13 residues. CDR1 is KGHDR and CDR2 is SFDVKD in the germline V gene. With 4 bases removed from V and 5 bases from J, the gap between germline ends came to 10 bases. The CDR3, as DNA: TGTGCCACCAGTGACCCCTCGCTATATGGCTACACCTTC. Translation gives CATSDPSLYGYTF.

This clonotype was detected ten times or more. V and J are TRBV11-2 and TRBJ2-7, with D unresolved. This CDR3 is 12 amino acids long. The germline CDR1 and CDR2 sequences are SGHAT and FQNNGV. Between the trimmed V and J ends, which lost 2 bases and 4 bases, there was a span of 6 bases. CDR3 nucleotide sequence: TGTGCCAGCAGCTTAACTGATTACGAGCAGTACTTC. It encodes CASSLTDYEQYF.

This clonotype was seen a handful of times. This sequence joins TRBV5-1 and TRBJ1-2; D is unresolved. The CDR3 runs to 14 residues. CDR1 and CDR2 (germline): SGHRS, YFSETQ. V dropped 4 bases and J dropped 2 bases, with 12 bases sitting between them. For the CDR3, the DNA is TGCGCCAGCAGCCCGGACGGCCGAAACTATGGCTACACCTTC. Amino acids: CASSPDGRNYGYTF. Full variable domain (outside the CDR3, taken from reference TRBV5-1 and TRBJ1-2): KAGVTQTPRYLIKTRGQQVTLSCSPISGHRSVSWYQQTPGQGLQFLFEYFSETQRNKGNFPGRFSGRQFSNSRSEMNVSTLELGDSALYLCASSPDGRNYGYTFGSGTRLTVV.

The V call is TRBV4-2, the J call TRBJ2-5; D gene unclear. Trimming removed 0 bases at V and 2 bases at J, with 10 bases between. This CDR3 region has 15 residues. Germline-derived CDR1 and CDR2 are LGHNA and YNFKEQ. CDR3 sequence: CASSQDRANQETQYF. The DNA for the CDR3 is TGTGCCAGCAGCCAAGACAGAGCAAATCAAGAGACCCAGTACTTC.

In the case of this clonotype: A read error may be the cause here, since a much bigger clone is one base away. The V call is TRBV7-7, the J call TRBJ2-5, with 7 bases identical to TRBD1. Germline CDR1 is SSHAT and CDR2 is FNYEAQ (reference sequence). The CDR3 consists of 13 residues. The CDR3 region has the DNA TGTGTCAGCAGCCGGGACAGCCAAGAGACCCAGTACTTC. Its protein is CVSSRDSQETQYF.

The rearrangement uses TRBV7-9 and TRBJ1-1, with D possibly matching TRBD1 (5 bases). Per germline, CDR1 SEHNR and CDR2 FQNEAQ (reference sequence). The CDR3 sequence is 16 residues long. V was pared by 5 bases and J by 3 bases, with 19 bases between. CDR3 nucleotides: TGTGCCAGCAGCCCAGACCGGAGAAGGGGAGACACTGAAGCTTTCTTT. Protein sequence: CASSPDRRRGDTEAFF.

The CDR3 loop is CASSFRQGFTEAFF. CDR3 nucleotide sequence: TGTGCCAGCAGTTTCAGACAGGGGTTCACTGAAGCTTTCTTT. This sequence joins TRBV7-2 and TRBJ1-1, with TRBD1 matching 8 bases. Germline-derived CDR1 and CDR2 are SGHTA and FQGNSA. This CDR3 is built from 14 residues. J gave up 4 bases and V 6 bases, and 7 bases lay outside the gene matches.

This clonotype showed up just once. The V gene is TRBV7-7, the J gene TRBJ2-7; TRBD2 matches at 11 bases. The trim removed 5 bases at V and 4 bases at J, leaving 7 bases unmatched. The CDR3 has 15 residues. CDR1 is SSHAT, CDR2 FNYEAQ, per germline (reference sequence). This CDR3 is CASSAGTSGRYEQYF. As DNA, the CDR3 is TGTGCCAGCAGCGCAGGGACTAGCGGAAGATACGAGCAGTACTTC.

This chain uses TRBV5-5 with TRBJ1-4; D is ambiguous. Trimming pared 2 bases from V and 4 bases from J, leaving 3 bases between. There are 12 residues in the CDR3. CDR1 and CDR2 (germline): SGHKS, YYEKEE (reference sequence). The CDR3 sequence: CASSFDNEKLFF. In DNA form, the CDR3 reads TGTGCCAGCAGCTTTGATAATGAAAAACTGTTTTTT.

The sample holds a few counts of this clonotype. The CDR3 DNA reads TGCGCCAGCAGCTCGGGGTATGAGCAGTTCTTC. Translated: CASSSGYEQFF. The chain couples TRBV5-1 to TRBJ2-1, with D maybe TRBD2 (5 bases). The germline V gene encodes CDR1 SGHRS and CDR2 YFSETQ. The CDR3 consists of 11 residues. The germline V and J ends were trimmed by 3 bases and 8 bases, with 6 bases remaining between them. The full variable domain, its missing parts supplied by reference TRBV5-1 and TRBJ2-1, is KAGVTQTPRYLIKTRGQQVTLSCSPISGHRSVSWYQQTPGQGLQFLFEYFSETQRNKGNFPGRFSGRQFSNSRSEMNVSTLELGDSALYLCASSSGYEQFFGPGTRLTVL.

The genes are TRBV20-1 and TRBJ1-1; D unresolved. Trimming removed 2 bases from V and 1 base from J, with 14 bases in between. CDR3 length: 15 residues. Germline CDR1 is DFQATT and CDR2 is SNEGSKA (reference sequence). In nucleotides, the CDR3 is TGCAGTGCTAGATCCTTCGGAATGAGGAACACTGAAGCTTTCTTT. Protein sequence: CSARSFGMRNTEAFF.

V and J are TRBV20-1 and TRBJ2-2; 10 bases match TRBD2. In germline, CDR1 is DFQATT, CDR2 SNEGSKA (reference sequence). V was pared by 0 bases and J by 6 bases, with 7 bases of the junction left unmatched. This CDR3 has 16 residues. CDR3 loop: CSARDLPSGSSGELFF. The CDR3 DNA reads as TGCAGTGCTAGAGATCTACCTAGCGGGAGCTCCGGGGAGCTGTTTTTT.

The V call is TRBV28, the J call TRBJ2-5; 9 bases agree with TRBD2. The CDR3 consists of 15 residues. The V segment lost 6 bases and the J segment 5 bases; nucleotides outside the gene matches: 10. The V gene's germline CDR1 is MDHEN and CDR2 SYDVKM. The DNA of the CDR3 is TGTGCCAGCAGGGGGCCTAGCGGGGTTTCGGAGACCCAGTACTTC. It yields the protein CASRGPSGVSETQYF.

This clonotype appeared a few times. This rearrangement joins TRBV11-2 to TRBJ1-4; the D gene is possibly TRBD1 (6 bases). CDR3 length: 16 amino acids. Germline CDR1 SGHAT, CDR2 FQNNGV. V lost 5 bases to trimming and J lost 8 bases, with 21 bases between them. In DNA form, the CDR3 reads TGTGCCAGCAGCCGGAGTAGGGGGGCTATGAGAGAAAAACTGTTTTTT. It specifies CASSRSRGAMREKLFF.

This clonotype was recorded a few times. The rearrangement joins TRBV20-1 to TRBJ1-1, with 9 bases lining up with TRBD1. CDR1 and CDR2 from the germline V gene are DFQATT and SNEGSKA (reference sequence). The V gene end was trimmed by 4 bases and the J gene end by 4 bases; junction bases not matched to a gene: 10. The CDR3 is 15 amino acids. The CDR3 loop is CSATTQTGGITEAFF. CDR3 in DNA: TGCAGTGCTACCACACAGACAGGGGGGATCACTGAAGCTTTCTTT.

This clonotype was picked up a small number of times. This sequence joins TRBV2 and TRBJ2-1; no clear D. Germline V CDR1 and CDR2: SNHLY, FYNNEI. The CDR3 is 13 residues long. V lost 1 base and J lost 8, with 9 bases in between. The CDR3 nucleotides read TGTGCCAGCAGTGAAGACACCGGAGATGAGCAGTTCTTC. Its protein is CASSEDTGDEQFF. Using reference TRBV2 and TRBJ2-1 for the parts outside the CDR3, the full variable domain is EPEVTQTPSHQVTQMGQEVILRCVPISNHLYFYWYRQILGQKVEFLVSFYNNEISEKSEIFDDQFSVERPDGSNFTLKIRSTKLEDSAMYFCASSEDTGDEQFFGPGTRLTVL.

In its sample, this clonotype was seen a few times. The DNA of the CDR3 is TGCAGTGCCACGGGGCTAGCGGGATTGGGGGAGCAGTACTTC. Its translation: CSATGLAGLGEQYF. V gene TRBV20-1 combines with J gene TRBJ2-7, with 9 bases matching TRBD2. The V gene's germline CDR1 is DFQATT and CDR2 SNEGSKA (reference sequence). The CDR3 consists of 14 residues. Trimming removed 6 bases from V and 7 bases from J; junction bases left unmatched: 13.

The chain links TRBV12-3 or TRBV12-4 to TRBJ1-1; D gene ambiguous. The ends were cut back, 2 bases at V and 1 base at J, with 14 bases in the middle. The CDR3 sequence is 16 residues long. The CDR3 nucleotides read TGTGCCAGCAGTTTAATTACCGGCGGCACGAACACTGAAGCTTTCTTT. Protein product: CASSLITGGTNTEAFF.

The chain carries TRBV7-8 and TRBJ2-1; 10 nucleotides align to TRBD2. Germline-derived CDR1 and CDR2 are SGHVS and FQNEAQ. The CDR3 sequence is 17 residues long. The J segment lost 0 bases and the V segment lost 5 bases, leaving 7 bases of the junction unmatched. CDR3 DNA sequence: TGTGCCAGCAGCCCCACTAGCGGGATAAGCTCCTACAATGAGCAGTTCTTC. It yields the protein CASSPTSGISSYNEQFF.

The chain links TRBV27 to TRBJ1-2, with TRBD1 as a possible D gene (6 bases). V lost 2 bases, J lost 7 bases, and 14 bases lay in between. Germline CDR1 reads MNHEY; CDR2 reads SMNVEV (reference sequence). CDR3 size: 14 residues. Written as DNA, the CDR3 is TGTGCCAGCAGTTTAAGTACAGGGCTTACTGGCTACACCTTC. Translated, it gives CASSLSTGLTGYTF.

The V call is TRBV20-1, the J call TRBJ2-3; no definite D call. V dropped 3 bases and J dropped 3 bases, with 7 bases sitting between them. Germline-derived CDR1 and CDR2 are DFQATT and SNEGSKA (reference sequence). This CDR3 region has 12 residues. The CDR3 DNA reads TGCAGTGCTAGTTTTCCGACAGATACGCAGTATTTT. It encodes CSASFPTDTQYF.

This clonotype was detected a few times. The V call is TRBV10-1, the J call TRBJ2-7, with D possibly TRBD2 on 5 matching bases. Germline-derived CDR1 and CDR2 are WNHNN and SYGVQD (reference sequence). CDR3 length: 13 residues. Between the trimmed V and J ends, which lost 4 bases and 4 bases, there was a span of 11 bases. The CDR3 DNA sequence: TGCGCCAGCAGTGGGGCTAGCAGTTACGAGCAGTACTTC. Encoded protein: CASSGASSYEQYF.

This clonotype was counted a single time. The DNA of the CDR3 is TGCAGCGCCGGACCGCGTGCCACAGATACGCAGTATTTT. This gives the protein CSAGPRATDTQYF. The gene calls are TRBV29-1 and TRBJ2-3; D gene unclear. Looked up from germline, CDR1 is SQVTM and CDR2 is ANQGSEA. The CDR3 has 13 amino acids. V shed 7 bases and J shed 2 bases, with 13 bases lying between them.

This clonotype turned up a few times. This chain connects TRBV10-3 to TRBJ2-1; 12 nucleotides match TRBD2. CDR3 size: 17 residues. From germline, CDR1 is ENHRY and CDR2 SYGVKD. The V segment lost 4 bases and the J segment 0 bases; nucleotides outside the gene matches: 4. CDR3 protein: CAISGLAGGPSYNEQFF. In DNA form, the CDR3 reads TGTGCCATCAGTGGGCTAGCGGGAGGGCCCTCCTACAATGAGCAGTTCTTC.

The V gene is TRBV6-2 or TRBV6-3, the J gene TRBJ2-1; 9 bases match TRBD1. Germline CDR1 is MNHEY and CDR2 is SVGEGT. The V gene end was trimmed by 4 bases and the J gene end by 14 bases; junction bases not matched to a gene: 12. The CDR3 extends over 14 amino acids. For the CDR3, the DNA is TGTGCCAGCAGTTCCCGGGACAGGGACCCAAGGGAGTTCTTC. The encoded protein is CASSSRDRDPREFF.

In this sample, this clonotype turned up a few times. The chain couples TRBV3-1 to TRBJ2-2; 9 positions match TRBD2. Germline CDR1 is LGHDT and CDR2 is YNNKEL (reference sequence). J gave up 5 bases and V 1 base, and 5 bases lay outside the gene matches. The CDR3 totals 16 residues. The CDR3 coding sequence is TGTGCCAGCAGCCAAGTTCTAGCGGGAAGGACCGGGGAGCTGTTTTTT. Translated, it gives CASSQVLAGRTGELFF. The full variable domain, with the rest looked up from reference TRBV3-1 and TRBJ2-2, is DTAVSQTPKYLVTQMGNDKSIKCEQNLGHDTMYWYKQDSKKFLKIMFSYNNKELIINETVPNRFSPKSPDKAHLNLHINSLELGDSAVYFCASSQVLAGRTGELFFGEGSRLTVL.

CDR3 residues: CASSLANLWGGQETQYF. In DNA, the CDR3 is TGCGCCAGCAGCTTGGCCAACTTGTGGGGGGGACAAGAGACCCAGTACTTC. The chain has TRBV5-1 and TRBJ2-5; 7 bases match TRBD2. CDR1 and CDR2 (germline): SGHRS, YFSETQ. There are 17 residues in the CDR3. The V gene end was trimmed by 0 bases and the J gene end by 2 bases; junction bases not matched to a gene: 10.

This clonotype was found a few times. The DNA is left out, because the CDR3 cannot be placed on it with certainty; the CDR3 is given as TCRdb lists it. The chain joins TRBV5-6 to TRBJ2-1; TRBD1, as called in the table, went unchecked against the DNA. The CDR3 contains 18 residues when both ends are counted. Germline V CDR1 and CDR2: SGHDT, YYEEEE. CDR3 residues: CASSFGPGSGPSYNEQFF.